A selection of T cell receptor beta chains follows, all from one sample in a study of TIL therapy for anti-PD-1-resistant metastatic lung cancer. Assay: immunoSEQ multiplex PCR; the TCRdb copy retains only in-frame clones and omits some. The table shows about 55,000 clones, with 80% to 90% occurring only once. The starting material was blood, obtained at baseline. The receptors stem from a person between 30 and 79 years old with non-small cell lung cancer. CDR3s include the opening cysteine and the closing phenylalanine or tryptophan. The order of the fields is J gene, V gene, CDR3 protein.

>TRBJ1-3|TRBV9
CASSGGQPTLGNTIYF
>TRBJ2-7|TRBV5-6
CASRQGTEISYEQYF
>TRBJ1-2|TRBV7-2
CASSPGVGQTDGYTF
>TRBJ2-2|TRBV5-5
CASSLVQVGTGELFF
>TRBJ2-3|TRBV9
CASSLSNQDTQYF
>TRBJ2-5|TRBV10-3
CATANREETQYF
>TRBJ1-5|TRBV28
CASSTGTGRRNQPQHF
>TRBJ2-7|TRBV4-1
CASSRGGEQYF
>TRBJ1-5|TRBV28
CASYRGDQPQHF
>TRBJ2-4|TRBV10-2
CATSSLGLKNIQYF
>TRBJ1-1|TRBV6-5
CASSYWDRGTEAFF
>TRBJ2-7|TRBV29-1
CSVGRDTSYEQYF
>TRBJ1-6|TRBV9
CASSVAEGPLHF
>TRBJ2-3|TRBV7-9
CASSLVAGGVTDTQYF
>TRBJ1-5|TRBV5-1
CASSLERGQPQHF
>TRBJ1-4|TRBV6-5
CASSYKGRRGNEKLFF
>TRBJ2-3|TRBV5-6
CASSSSATSGSTDTQYF
>TRBJ1-5|TRBV28
CASSRLDNQPQHF
>TRBJ2-1|TRBV6-5
CASSYSLLAARDEQFF
>TRBJ1-4|TRBV18
CASSRGIGEKLFF
>TRBJ2-7|TRBV5-1
CASSLGTSGNSYEQYF
>TRBJ2-2|TRBV7-2
CASSLGTSNTGELFF
>TRBJ2-1|TRBV30
CAWSRDRGNNEQFF
>TRBJ1-3|TRBV28
CASSLAGPGNTIYF
>TRBJ1-4|TRBV3-1/TRBV3-2
CASSQTYQEKLFF
>TRBJ2-7|TRBV13
CASTSDQKNGEQYF
>TRBJ1-4|TRBV18
CASSLRQGWYEKLFF
>TRBJ2-7|TRBV29-1
CSARAKGTPSYEQYF
>TRBJ2-3|TRBV10-3
CAISRQDSDTQYF
>TRBJ2-2|TRBV5-6
CASSLAVLNTGELFF
>TRBJ2-5|TRBV7-2
CASNRDYQETQYF
>TRBJ2-1|TRBV19
CASRGGVGYNEQFF
>TRBJ2-7|TRBV7-8
CASSFGRRRDEQYF
>TRBJ2-1|TRBV18
CASSSGRSSYNEQFF
>TRBJ2-1|TRBV2
CASSGAGASYNEQFF
>TRBJ2-1|TRBV11-2
CASSFATSGASNEQFF
>TRBJ2-1|TRBV11-2
CASSLSGQGVNEQFF
>TRBJ2-7|TRBV29-1
CSVLLNYEQYF
>TRBJ2-1|TRBV29-1
CSVDRRSSSYNEQFF
>TRBJ1-3|TRBV30
CAWNQGLGNTIYF
>TRBJ2-5|TRBV4-3
CASSRTTVGFETQYF
>TRBJ2-3|TRBV6-5
CASISGGSTDTQYF
>TRBJ2-1|TRBV29-1
CSVAGLAVMKYNEQFF
>TRBJ1-1|TRBV28
CASNGKGDPNTEAFF
>TRBJ2-3|TRBV19
CASSIDSGRAADTQYF
>TRBJ2-1|TRBV18
CASSSGQPPYNEQFF
>TRBJ2-7|TRBV28
CASSPFQGFSEQYF